This paragraph covers one TCR beta chain sequence. The antigen this receptor binds is unknown. Germline and junction disagree at one end, which may indicate a read error. Collaborating institutions collected whole blood in K2EDTA tubes following their own protocols. Collaborator samples were shipped for TCRbeta analysis as frozen whole blood, isolated PBMCs, or DNA extracted from either sample type. The immunoSEQ Assay, a bias-controlled multiplex PCR, was used to amplify TCRbeta CDR3 regions from genomic DNA. The original pipeline was this. Nucleated cell counts per sample were estimated from amplification of reference gene primers within the assay. Sequence reads were collapsed and filtered to measure the absolute abundance of every unique TCRbeta CDR3 rearrangement. For each sample, productive Simpson clonality was calculated as the square root of Simpson's diversity index across productive rearrangements. The clones in this table, taken by TCRdb from immuneACCESS, are in-frame only. Not every clone is retained; where verified, under half of the shortfall comes from an unresolved V gene, and the cause of the rest is unknown. That table is the source of V, J and clone size, and D and trimming were worked out from the DNA. Present in this sample are about 240,000 clones, around four fifths of which were seen just once. Of the sample, roughly an eighth falls within the top ten clones.

From the germline V gene, CDR1 is SGHRS and CDR2 is YFSETQ. The CDR3 contains 15 residues, cysteine and phenylalanine counted. The kept DNA is CDR3 alone, 45 bases in frame from the first base. The source of the sample is a study of blood T cell repertoires in COVID-19 (dated by TCRdb to 2018 to 2020). For the study in its entirety: Samples covering the acute and convalescent phases of COVID-19 were provided by collaborators in the United States, Italy and Spain. The prospective study material was composed of cDNA or gDNA derived from T cells, B-cell-depleted T cells, or PBMCs. The dataset comprised deeply sampled blood TCRbeta repertoires from subjects exposed to, actively infected with, or recovered from COVID-19. A freely available public database, intended as a resource for researchers studying the immune response to SARS-CoV-2, is where the repertoires were released. Samples came from the ongoing ImmuneRACE study (first 160 participants) plus 1,254 subjects from 6 global collaborators. A de-identified subject ID, COVID-19 status, age in years and sex were almost always included in the sample metadata. Where available, HLA class I and class II types were taken from metadata supplied by the sample provider and were not determined by assay-based typing. The research as a whole found: The quantity of clinical and demographic metadata differed by source and by participant and was supplied without curation.

The clonotype was recovered from a woman aged 55 to 70 with active or convalescent COVID-19. The sequence joins TRBV5-1 to TRBJ2-5; 10 junctional bases match TRBD1. The sequenced sample consisted of peripheral blood. The DNA sequence is as follows: TGCGCCAGCAGCCCAGGACAGGGGGATCAAGGGACCCAGTACTTC. Its amino acids are CASSPGQGDQGTQYF.